The 10 T cell receptor beta chains in this list originate from one sample, sequenced in a study of technical replicates of blood from several donors. Repertoires were generated with immunoSEQ multiplex PCR, while TCRdb's copy carries only in-frame clones and drops some. The repertoire has fewer than 90,000 clones, around 94% of them found once; the top ten carry approximately 0.41%. The specimen sequenced was T cells isolated from PBMCs. The receptors were sampled from a human donor in good health.

V is TRBV9 and J is TRBJ1-2; tentative D call: TRBD1 (5 bases). V lost 0 bases and J lost 6, with 12 bases in between. Germline V CDR1 and CDR2: SGDLS, YYNGEE. There are 14 residues in the CDR3. CDR3 DNA sequence: TGTGCCAGCAGCGTAGCTTCCAGGGATAATGGCTACACCTTC. This translates into CASSVASRDNGYTF.

The V gene is TRBV6-5, the J gene TRBJ1-2; the match to TRBD1 covers 9 bases. The V segment lost 4 bases and the J segment 8 bases; nucleotides outside the gene matches: 14. CDR1 and CDR2 (germline): MNHEY, SVGAGI. This CDR3 is built from 16 residues. This chain's CDR3 is CASSSLSGTGTGGYTF. The CDR3 DNA reads TGTGCCAGCAGTTCTCTATCGGGGACAGGGACAGGAGGCTACACCTTC.

This rearrangement joins TRBV7-6 to TRBJ2-5; 10 positions agree with TRBD2. This CDR3 has 15 residues. Germline V lookup: CDR1 SGHVS, CDR2 FNYEAQ. Trimming cost V 1 base and J 5 bases; bases outside gene matches: 4. CDR3 sequence reads: CASSLEREGHETQYF. The CDR3 DNA sequence: TGTGCCAGCAGCTTAGAGCGGGAGGGCCACGAGACCCAGTACTTC.

J is TRBJ1-5 and V is TRBV19, with a possible D match to TRBD1 (5 bases). Trimming left V 1 base short and J 6 bases short, with 13 bases between. The CDR3 is made up of 15 amino acids. Germline V gene lookup returns CDR1 LNHDA and CDR2 SQIVND (reference sequence). The chain's CDR3 is CASSIGQPKLQPQHF. The CDR3 DNA reads TGTGCCAGTAGTATAGGACAGCCTAAGCTTCAGCCCCAGCATTTT.

The V gene is TRBV5-1, the J gene TRBJ2-2; D is uncertain. V lost 2 bases, J lost 2 bases, and 10 bases lay in between. The CDR3 has 15 amino acids. Germline lookup yields CDR1 SGHRS and CDR2 YFSETQ. The CDR3 spells CASSFEVTNTGELFF. CDR3 DNA sequence: TGCGCCAGCAGCTTCGAGGTTACCAACACCGGGGAGCTGTTTTTT.

V is TRBV5-1 and J is TRBJ1-4; D is uncertain. The CDR3 totals 13 residues. V shed 0 bases and J shed 7 bases, with 7 bases lying between them. From germline, CDR1 is SGHRS and CDR2 YFSETQ. Written as DNA, the CDR3 is TGCGCCAGCAGCTTGGGCGGGATTGAAAAACTGTTTTTT. Protein: CASSLGGIEKLFF.

This clone was picked up one time. This chain joins TRBV7-9 and TRBJ2-7; D call uncertain. Trimming took off 2 bases at V and 3 bases at J, with 8 bases between the two ends. Per the germline V gene, CDR1 is SEHNR and CDR2 is FQNEAQ (reference sequence). The CDR3 runs 13 residues. CDR3 region: CASSLNSGYEQYF. The CDR3 bases are TGTGCCAGCAGCTTAAATTCCGGCTACGAGCAGTACTTC.

V usage is TRBV28 and J usage is TRBJ1-4; no clear D. Germline CDR1 and CDR2: MDHEN and SYDVKM. The ends were cut back, 8 bases at V and 4 bases at J, with 14 bases in the middle. This CDR3 has 14 residues. The CDR3 sequence: CASLKVRYNEKLFF. The CDR3 region has the DNA TGTGCCAGCTTAAAAGTACGGTATAATGAAAAACTGTTTTTT. The full variable domain, completed using reference TRBV28 and TRBJ1-4, is DVKVTQSSRYLVKRTGEKVFLECVQDMDHENMFWYRQDPGLGLRLIYFSYDVKMKEKGDIPEGYSVSREKKERFSLILESASTNQTSMYLCASLKVRYNEKLFFGSGTQLSVL.

The chain joins TRBV6-5 to TRBJ2-7; perhaps TRBD2 as D (6 bases). Trimming took off 0 bases at V and 2 bases at J, with 11 bases between the two ends. The CDR3 has 15 amino acids. From germline, CDR1 is MNHEY and CDR2 SVGAGI. The DNA of the CDR3 is TGTGCCAGCAGTTACTCGGCTAGCGTAGCCTACGAGCAGTACTTC. Amino acid sequence: CASSYSASVAYEQYF.

The genes are TRBV29-1 and TRBJ2-2; 7 bases align to TRBD2. V lost 4 bases to trimming and J lost 6 bases; unmatched junction nucleotides: 11. The CDR3 extends over 15 amino acids. Looked up from germline, CDR1 is SQVTM and CDR2 is ANQGSEA. DNA of the CDR3: TGCAGCGTTGCGGGTGGGGCGGGGGAGGCCGGGGAGCTGTTTTTT. The encoded protein is CSVAGGAGEAGELFF.